The clone carrying this T cell receptor (beta chain) is a singleton in its sample. TCRdb's table, derived via immunoSEQ multiplex PCR, lists solely in-frame clones and lacks some. The repertoire holds roughly 3,100 clones, with around nine tenths as singletons. The data stem from a study of chemoradiotherapy in HPV16-positive cancers. Losses at the gene ends were 5 bases for V and 4 bases for J; bases not matched to a gene: 19. Germline V gives CDR1 SGHVS, CDR2 FQNEAQ. This CDR3 region has 19 residues. This specimen consisted of blood, obtained from a patient who underwent chemoradiotherapy. J is TRBJ2-3 and V is TRBV7-8; 9 bases fit TRBD2. This sequence originates from a human donor with HPV-associated anogenital cancer. CDR3 coding DNA: TGTGCCAGCAGCCCAGATACCAACGCGGGGGGGCTCCAGGCAGATACGCAGTATTTT. This gives the protein CASSPDTNAGGLQADTQYF.